The clone carrying this T cell receptor (beta chain) has a handful of counts. The authors ran a second PCR of about 7 to 11 cycles using a sample-barcoded 5' primer and a J-beta primer mix. In TCRdb, the 5' RACE reads were re-called with MiXCR into one record per CDR3 protein. The table lists 700,000 or so distinct CDR3 sequences, around 38% of them singletons. The CDR3 sequence is 13 residues long. V trimming: 6 bases; J trimming: 4 bases; junction bases outside the gene matches: 5. Per the germline V gene, CDR1 is DFQATT and CDR2 is SNEGSKA (reference sequence). These data are taken from a study of blood T cells in healthy people across ages.

This chain connects TRBV20-1 to TRBJ2-5, with 10 bases fitting TRBD1. The clonotype comes from a man older than 75 in good health. Input material: blood. CDR3 nucleotide sequence: TGCAGTGCCAACGACAGGGGGCTAGAGACCCAGTACTTC. Translating gives CSANDRGLETQYF.